This T cell receptor beta chain was sequenced during a study of blood T cell repertoires in COVID-19. There are many counts of this clone. CDR3 length: 13 amino acids. Between the trimmed V and J ends, which lost 3 bases and 6 bases, there was a span of 12 bases. Germline V gene sequence: CDR1 LNHDA, CDR2 SQIVND (reference sequence). Assay: immunoSEQ multiplex PCR; the TCRdb copy retains only in-frame clones and omits some. The sample shows about 150,000 clones, almost 80% of them seen only once. The V gene is TRBV19, the J gene TRBJ2-7; the D is unclear. Specimen: peripheral blood. The clonotype was recovered from a man between 60 and 70 years old who had recovered from COVID-19. The CDR3, as DNA: TGTGCCAGTAGTATGTCCCTTAGTCTCGAGCAGTACTTC. Its protein is CASSMSLSLEQYF. Full variable domain (remainder filled in from reference TRBV19 and TRBJ2-7): DGGITQSPKYLFRKEGQNVTLSCEQNLNHDAMYWYRQDPGQGLRLIYYSQIVNDFQKGDIAEGYSVSREKKESFPLTVTSAQKNPTAFYLCASSMSLSLEQYFGPGTRLTVT.